Below are 28 T cell receptor beta chains sequenced from a single sample in a study of shared clonotypes between healthy human individuals. Only in-frame clones appear in the TCRdb table, and some are missing; sequencing was by immunoSEQ multiplex PCR. The sample contains around 1,100,000 clones, approximately 80% of which appear only once. Input material: memory CD4+ T cells from PBMCs. The subset denotes: CD45RA-negative fraction. The source is a man between 18 and 35 years old in good health. Some clones in this sample may be carry-over from other donors' samples.

The J gene is TRBJ1-2, the V gene TRBV5-1; TRBD1 matches at 7 bases. Germline V gives CDR1 SGHRS, CDR2 YFSETQ. The CDR3 has 15 residues. Trimming removed 4 bases from V and 4 bases from J; junction bases left unmatched: 10. The CDR3 bases are TGCGCCAGCAGCGCTGGAGGGACAGCAAGCTATGGCTACACCTTC. It is translated as CASSAGGTASYGYTF.

The rearrangement links TRBV7-9 to TRBJ2-5; D is unresolved. CDR3 length: 12 amino acids. The V gene lost 4 bases and the J gene lost 5 bases, with 8 bases spanning the gap. Germline V gene sequence: CDR1 SEHNR, CDR2 FQNEAQ (reference sequence). The CDR3 DNA reads TGTGCCAGCAGCTACATGGGGGAGACCCAGTACTTC. This gives the protein CASSYMGETQYF. Full variable domain (rest looked up from reference TRBV7-9 and TRBJ2-5): DTGVSQNPRHKITKRGQNVTFRCDPISEHNRLYWYRQTLGQGPEFLTYFQNEAQLEKSRLLSDRFSAERPKGSFSTLEIQRTEQGDSAMYLCASSYMGETQYFGPGTRLLVL.

This chain connects TRBV15 to TRBJ2-6; no clear D gene. V was clipped by 0 bases and J by 2 bases, with 8 bases between them. This CDR3 region has 16 residues. Germline loops: CDR1 LNHNV, CDR2 YYDKDF (reference sequence). Here the CDR3 reads CATSRDPGPGANVLTF. CDR3 nucleotide sequence: TGTGCCACCAGCAGAGATCCCGGCCCTGGGGCCAACGTCCTGACTTTC. Looking up the rest from reference TRBV15 and TRBJ2-6 gives the full variable domain: DAMVIQNPRYQVTQFGKPVTLSCSQTLNHNVMYWYQQKSSQAPKLLFHYYDKDFNNEADTPDNFQSRRPNTSFCFLDIRSPGLGDTAMYLCATSRDPGPGANVLTFGAGSRLTVL.

This clone was seen only a few times. This clone may be a read error of a much larger clone one base away. V and J are TRBV7-9 and TRBJ2-1; D is ambiguous. Between the trimmed V and J ends, which lost 3 bases and 0 bases, there was a span of 3 bases. CDR3 size: 13 residues. Germline V gene data show CDR1 as SEHNR and CDR2 as FQNEAQ (reference sequence). CDR3 region: CASSFSSYNEQFF. DNA of the CDR3: TGTGCCAGCAGCTTTAGCTCCTACAATGAGCAGTTCTTC.

The gene calls are TRBV2 and TRBJ1-3; D remains ambiguous. The germline V gene has CDR1 SNHLY and CDR2 FYNNEI. V was trimmed by 5 bases and J by 6 bases, leaving 8 bases between them. The CDR3 length is 12 residues. DNA of the CDR3: TGTGCCAGCAGTTTTCCGCCAAACACCATATATTTT. The encoded protein is CASSFPPNTIYF.

The chain joins TRBV7-9 to TRBJ1-3, with 7 positions matching TRBD1. This CDR3 has 15 amino acids. Germline V gives CDR1 SEHNR, CDR2 FQNEAQ (reference sequence). V lost 5 bases and J lost 3; bases outside the gene matches: 7. CDR3 residues: CASSAGQAVGNTIYF. CDR3 nucleotides: TGTGCCAGCAGCGCCGGACAGGCGGTTGGAAACACCATATATTTT.

The chain uses TRBV7-6 and TRBJ2-3, with 9 bases lining up with TRBD2. Germline V gene sequence: CDR1 SGHVS, CDR2 FNYEAQ. The V segment lost 5 bases and the J segment 3 bases; nucleotides outside the gene matches: 21. This CDR3 has 20 residues. CDR3 DNA sequence: TGTGCCAGCAGCCCCGCTGGCGGCGGGCTAGCGGGAAGGTTAACAGATACGCAGTATTTT. This gives the protein CASSPAGGGLAGRLTDTQYF.

V and J are TRBV6-1 and TRBJ2-6; no reliable D call. This CDR3 has 15 residues. The V end was cut by 4 bases, the J end by 2 bases, with 9 bases between. Germline lookup yields CDR1 MNHNS and CDR2 SASEGT. The CDR3 DNA is TGTGCCAGCAGTGCACGCCAGGCTGGGGCCAACGTCCTGACTTTC. It translates to CASSARQAGANVLTF.

A word on this clone: Possible read error: a much larger clone is one base away. Other DNA sequences in this sample translate to the same CDR3. The DNA of the CDR3 is TGCGCCAGCAGCCACATCCCGACGGGGGTCATGGGGTATGGCTACACCTTT. Translated, it gives CASSHIPTGVMGYGYTF. The V gene is TRBV4-3, the J gene TRBJ1-2; TRBD1 might be the D (5 bases). CDR1 and CDR2 from the germline V gene are LGHNA and YSLEER. CDR3 length: 17 amino acids.

This chain connects TRBV5-1 to TRBJ2-7, with 11 bases matching TRBD2. This CDR3 region has 16 residues. V dropped 4 bases and J dropped 3; count of bases not matched to a gene: 9. Germline V lookup: CDR1 SGHRS, CDR2 YFSETQ. The CDR3 DNA sequence: TGCGCCAGCAGCGCGGGACTAGCGGACCCTCGCTACGAGCAGTACTTC. It encodes CASSAGLADPRYEQYF.

With regard to this clone: This likely came from a read error, as a far larger clone is one base away. In the same sample, other DNA sequences code for this CDR3. The J gene is TRBJ2-1, the V gene TRBV27; D uncertain. Trimming left V 5 bases short and J 9 bases short, with 11 bases between. Germline values: CDR1 MNHEY, CDR2 SMNVEV (reference sequence). The CDR3 sequence is 12 residues long. The CDR3 region is CASSIGLGEQFF. DNA of the CDR3: TGTGCCAGCAGTATCGGTCTAGGTGAGCAGTTCTTC.

The sample holds a few counts of this clone. This CDR3 is also generated by other DNA sequences in the sample. The gene calls are TRBV5-4 and TRBJ2-5; D is unresolved. The CDR3 loop spans 12 amino acids. Trimming took 3 bases from V and 5 from J, leaving 8 bases between them. The germline CDR1 and CDR2 sequences are SGHNT and YYREEE (reference sequence). The chain's CDR3 is CASSSSGETQYF. The CDR3 nucleotides are TGTGCCAGCAGCTCATCTGGGGAGACCCAGTACTTC.

V is TRBV5-4 and J is TRBJ1-1, with D uncertain. This CDR3 contains 15 residues. V was cut by 0 bases and J by 0 bases, with 9 bases left in between. The germline CDR1 and CDR2 sequences are SGHNT and YYREEE (reference sequence). CDR3 nucleotide sequence: TGTGCCAGCAGCTTGGGGCCCGGCTTGAACACTGAAGCTTTCTTT. Amino acids: CASSLGPGLNTEAFF.

The chain uses TRBV5-1 and TRBJ2-7; TRBD1 matches 8 bases. J gave up 1 base and V 4 bases, and 19 bases lay outside the gene matches. This CDR3 is built from 19 residues. The germline V gene encodes CDR1 SGHRS and CDR2 YFSETQ. In DNA, the CDR3 is TGCGCCAGCAGCCCCACTCCCGGGACAGGAACTTCACTTTCCTACGAGCAGTACTTC. Protein product: CASSPTPGTGTSLSYEQYF.

The chain is built from TRBV5-1 and TRBJ2-5; D ambiguous. The CDR3 is 15 residues long. Looked up from germline, CDR1 is SGHRS and CDR2 is YFSETQ. Trimming stripped 0 bases from V and 1 base from J, with 10 bases between. The CDR3 bases are TGCGCCAGCAGCTTGGGGATAGGCGTCCAAGAGACCCAGTACTTC. This encodes CASSLGIGVQETQYF.

The chain carries TRBV10-3 and TRBJ2-7; D unclear. CDR1 and CDR2 (germline): ENHRY, SYGVKD. This CDR3 comprises 13 residues. V lost 10 bases, J lost 6 bases, and 19 bases lay in between. CDR3: CATIKGMLGEQYF. As DNA, the CDR3 is TGTGCCACCATCAAAGGGATGCTCGGCGAGCAGTACTTC.

The chain is built from TRBV5-1 and TRBJ2-7, with D possibly matching TRBD2 (5 bases). V lost 2 bases and J lost 3, with 15 bases in between. CDR1 is SGHRS, CDR2 YFSETQ, per germline. The CDR3 extends over 15 amino acids. The CDR3 spells CASSLGRGVDYEQYF. The CDR3 DNA reads as TGCGCCAGCAGCTTAGGACGGGGAGTCGACTACGAGCAGTACTTC. The entire variable domain, with the rest obtained from reference TRBV5-1 and TRBJ2-7, is as follows: KAGVTQTPRYLIKTRGQQVTLSCSPISGHRSVSWYQQTPGQGLQFLFEYFSETQRNKGNFPGRFSGRQFSNSRSEMNVSTLELGDSALYLCASSLGRGVDYEQYFGPGTRLTVT.

This clone was counted a few times. The chain couples TRBV25-1 to TRBJ2-5; D may correspond to TRBD1 or TRBD2 (6 bases each). Matching the DNA end better, TRBJ2-7 makes the J call doubtful. Per germline, CDR1 MGHDK and CDR2 SYGVNS. The CDR3 totals 13 residues. As DNA, the CDR3 is TGTGCCAGCAGTCCCGGAGGGGGTTACGAGCAGTACTTC. Its translation: CASSPGGGYEQYF.

The genes are TRBV19 and TRBJ1-4; D possibly corresponds to TRBD1 (5 bases). CDR1 and CDR2 from the germline V gene are LNHDA and SQIVND (reference sequence). This CDR3 spans 17 amino acids. V was cut by 7 bases and J by 8 bases, with 26 bases left in between. In nucleotides, the CDR3 is TGTGCCAGTAACCCTATGGGGAGGGGCATGTCGGGGGAAAAACTGTTTTTT. Protein product: CASNPMGRGMSGEKLFF. The whole variable domain, filled in from reference TRBV19 and TRBJ1-4, reads DGGITQSPKYLFRKEGQNVTLSCEQNLNHDAMYWYRQDPGQGLRLIYYSQIVNDFQKGDIAEGYSVSREKKESFPLTVTSAQKNPTAFYLCASNPMGRGMSGEKLFFGSGTQLSVL.

V is TRBV19 and J is TRBJ1-1; tentatively, D is TRBD1 (5 bases). Trimming cost V 7 bases and J 5 bases, with 14 bases left between them. Germline V gene sequence: CDR1 LNHDA, CDR2 SQIVND (reference sequence). The CDR3 runs to 13 residues. The chain's CDR3 is CASTGRRGTEAFF. The CDR3 DNA follows: TGTGCCAGTACTGGTCGGAGGGGAACTGAAGCTTTCTTT.

The CDR3 sequence is CAISAGQDLYEQYF. In DNA form, the CDR3 reads TGTGCCATCAGTGCGGGACAGGACCTCTACGAGCAGTACTTC. V gene TRBV10-3 combines with J gene TRBJ2-7, with TRBD1 identical over 8 bases. There are 14 residues in the CDR3. J lost 3 bases, V lost 4 bases, and 5 bases had no gene match. Germline V gene sequence: CDR1 ENHRY, CDR2 SYGVKD.

V usage is TRBV18 and J usage is TRBJ1-1, with 8 bases matching TRBD1. The CDR3 totals 14 residues. Losses at the gene ends were 7 bases for V and 9 bases for J; bases not matched to a gene: 13. Germline V CDR1 and CDR2: KGHSH, LQKENI. CDR3 in DNA: TGTGCCAGCTACGGACAGGGAGCAACGGCTAAAGCTTTCTTT. It is translated as CASYGQGATAKAFF. Full variable domain (missing parts from reference TRBV18 and TRBJ1-1): NAGVMQNPRHLVRRRGQEARLRCSPMKGHSHVYWYRQLPEEGLKFMVYLQKENIIDESGMPKERFSAEFPKEGPSILRIQQVVRGDSAAYFCASYGQGATAKAFFGQGTRLTVV.

This clone was detected only a few times. The chain employs TRBV6-1 and TRBJ1-2; perhaps TRBD1 as D (6 bases). Germline V CDR1 and CDR2: MNHNS, SASEGT. The V end was cut by 8 bases, the J end by 8 bases, with 21 bases between. The CDR3 has 14 amino acids. CDR3 sequence: CASSPGTMGRGYTF. The DNA for the CDR3 is TGTGCCAGCTCACCCGGGACAATGGGGAGAGGCTACACCTTC.

V gene TRBV5-4 combines with J gene TRBJ2-5; no firm D call. From germline, CDR1 is SGHNT and CDR2 YYREEE (reference sequence). The CDR3 extends over 15 amino acids. V was trimmed by 3 bases and J by 5 bases, leaving 17 bases between them. The CDR3 sequence is CASSWGGSGYETQYF. CDR3 sequence (DNA): TGTGCCAGCAGCTGGGGTGGCAGTGGGTATGAGACCCAGTACTTC.

This chain's CDR3 is CASSKGLFGTSHYFTFQEAQYF. The CDR3 coding sequence is TGTGCCAGCAGCAAAGGGCTTTTCGGGACTTCTCATTACTTTACGTTTCAGGAGGCCCAGTACTTC. The V call is TRBV21-1, the J call TRBJ2-5; the table's D call, TRBD2, has no DNA check behind it. TRBV21-1 is a recognized pseudogene. The CDR3 has 22 residues.

This clone was seen once. The gene calls are TRBV28 and TRBJ2-3, with no clear D. Germline V gene lookup returns CDR1 MDHEN and CDR2 SYDVKM. This CDR3 is 14 amino acids long. The germline V and J ends were trimmed by 1 base and 0 bases, with 5 bases remaining between them. CDR3 sequence: CASSLSDSTDTQYF. The CDR3 DNA reads as TGTGCCAGCAGTTTATCGGACAGCACAGATACGCAGTATTTT.

CDR3 region: CASSSNPGPGEKLFF. CDR3 bases: TGTGCCAGCAGCTCAAATCCAGGGCCCGGTGAAAAACTGTTTTTT. The rearrangement joins TRBV7-3 to TRBJ1-4, with D possibly TRBD1 on 5 matching bases. Between the trimmed V and J ends, which lost 4 bases and 7 bases, there was a span of 16 bases. Germline CDR1 is SGHTA and CDR2 is FQGTGA. The CDR3 consists of 15 residues.

The gene calls are TRBV11-3 and TRBJ2-2, with 10 nucleotides matching TRBD2. The germline V gene has CDR1 SGHNT and CDR2 YENEEA. Trimming cost V 4 bases and J 7 bases; bases outside gene matches: 9. The CDR3 has 16 amino acids. The chain's CDR3 is CASSSGTSVNSGELFF. CDR3 in DNA: TGTGCCAGCAGCTCCGGGACTAGCGTGAATAGCGGGGAGCTGTTTTTT.